Following are 25 T cell receptor beta chains from one sample sequenced in a study of lymphopenia after photon versus proton radiotherapy. The assay was immunoSEQ multiplex PCR, and TCRdb's table has in-frame clones only and misses some. This table holds under 75,000 clones, 92% found once. The source was peripheral blood, collected from a patient treated with photon-based radiotherapy. Receptor source: a woman aged 40 to 55 with cholangiocarcinoma.

This chain links TRBV10-1 with TRBJ2-7; 8 bases are shared with TRBD1. Germline trimming cut 5 bases from V and 6 bases from J; bases unmatched to any gene: 3. CDR1 and CDR2 from the germline V gene are WNHNN and SYGVQD (reference sequence). CDR3 length equals 12 residues. CDR3 nucleotides: TGCGCCAGCAGTTCTCAGGGGGCCGAGCAGTACTTC. Translating it yields CASSSQGAEQYF.

The rearrangement links TRBV9 to TRBJ1-1, with unresolved D. Germline V gene sequence: CDR1 SGDLS, CDR2 YYNGEE. V shed 0 bases and J shed 2 bases, with 11 bases lying between them. The CDR3 is made up of 15 amino acids. DNA for the CDR3: TGTGCCAGCAGCGTAGCGACCATCGGAAACACTGAAGCTTTCTTT. Its translation is CASSVATIGNTEAFF. The full variable domain, in which reference TRBV9 and TRBJ1-1 provide the parts outside the CDR3, is DSGVTQTPKHLITATGQRVTLRCSPRSGDLSVYWYQQSLDQGLQFLIQYYNGEERAKGNILERFSAQQFPDLHSELNLSSLELGDSALYFCASSVATIGNTEAFFGQGTRLTVV.

V is TRBV9 and J is TRBJ2-3; tentative D call: TRBD1 (6 bases). The V end was cut by 3 bases, the J end by 0 bases, with 14 bases between. The CDR3 extends over 16 amino acids. Looked up from germline, CDR1 is SGDLS and CDR2 is YYNGEE. In DNA, the CDR3 is TGTGCCAGCAGCGCAAGACAGGCAGGAAGCACAGATACGCAGTATTTT. Protein: CASSARQAGSTDTQYF.

V is TRBV5-6 and J is TRBJ1-1; unclear D gene. CDR1 and CDR2 (germline): SGHDT, YYEEEE. Trimming stripped 4 bases from V and 6 bases from J, with 10 bases between. The CDR3 contains 12 residues. Written as DNA, the CDR3 is TGTGCCAGCAGCCCGACACTGGCTGAAGCTTTCTTT. Translation: CASSPTLAEAFF.

The chain recombines TRBV28 with TRBJ2-1; 8 bases are shared with TRBD2. The germline gives CDR1 MDHEN, CDR2 SYDVKM. The junction had 9 bases not matched to a gene; V was cut back by 4 bases and J by 7 bases. The CDR3 spans 15 residues. The CDR3 DNA follows: TGTGCCAGCAGTTCGTTGGAGCGGGAGAGTAATGAGCAGTTCTTC. It specifies CASSSLERESNEQFF.

This rearrangement joins TRBV19 to TRBJ1-5; 9 bases fit TRBD1. The germline V gene encodes CDR1 LNHDA and CDR2 SQIVND (reference sequence). The CDR3 has 15 residues. The J segment lost 6 bases and the V segment lost 5 bases, leaving 8 bases of the junction unmatched. CDR3 region: CASSPGQGLVQPQHF. The CDR3 DNA reads as TGTGCCAGTAGTCCTGGACAGGGGTTGGTTCAGCCCCAGCATTTT.

The rearrangement joins TRBV9 to TRBJ2-1; tentatively, D is TRBD2 (6 bases). Trimming shortened V by 2 bases and J by 5 bases, and 23 bases separated the two germline ends. Germline V CDR1 and CDR2: SGDLS, YYNGEE. This CDR3 is built from 18 residues. The CDR3 loop reads CASSVGFLTGRLDNEQFF. The CDR3 DNA reads TGTGCCAGCAGCGTTGGATTCCTGACTGGGAGGTTGGACAATGAGCAGTTCTTC.

This chain links TRBV11-2 with TRBJ2-1; the D gene is possibly TRBD2 (9 bases). This CDR3 has 16 amino acids. The germline gives CDR1 SGHAT, CDR2 FQNNGV. Trimming pared 5 bases from V and 2 bases from J, leaving 16 bases between. The CDR3 here is CASSQGAGGPYNEQFF. The CDR3 bases are TGTGCCAGCAGCCAGGGGGCGGGAGGGCCCTACAATGAGCAGTTCTTC.

V gene TRBV19 combines with J gene TRBJ2-6; TRBD2 aligns across 7 bases. The germline gives CDR1 LNHDA, CDR2 SQIVND (reference sequence). The trim removed 0 bases at V and 2 bases at J, leaving 4 bases unmatched. This CDR3 is 17 amino acids long. CDR3 residues: CASSIDVGGAGANVLTF. The DNA for the CDR3 is TGTGCCAGTAGTATAGATGTGGGAGGGGCTGGGGCCAACGTCCTGACTTTC.

This rearrangement joins TRBV7-9 to TRBJ2-1; D remains ambiguous. V lost 3 bases to trimming and J lost 9 bases, with 6 bases between them. This CDR3 has 11 residues. The germline V gene has CDR1 SEHNR and CDR2 FQNEAQ (reference sequence). CDR3 sequence reads: CASSFSSEQFF. Here the CDR3 DNA reads TGTGCCAGCAGCTTTAGTAGTGAGCAGTTCTTC. The whole variable domain, remainder taken from reference TRBV7-9 and TRBJ2-1, is DTGVSQNPRHKITKRGQNVTFRCDPISEHNRLYWYRQTLGQGPEFLTYFQNEAQLEKSRLLSDRFSAERPKGSFSTLEIQRTEQGDSAMYLCASSFSSEQFFGPGTRLTVL.

This rearrangement joins TRBV9 to TRBJ1-6; D is unresolved. Germline CDR1 reads SGDLS; CDR2 reads YYNGEE. Trimming left V 4 bases short and J 5 bases short, with 10 bases between. The CDR3 extends over 14 amino acids. The CDR3 sequence: CASSPEGNNSPLHF. For the CDR3, the DNA is TGTGCCAGCAGCCCGGAAGGCAATAATTCACCCCTCCACTTT.

This clone was detected only once. The CDR3 DNA is TGTGCCAGCGCACGGACAGGGATCCCCTCCGAGCAGTACTTC. Its translation: CASARTGIPSEQYF. V usage is TRBV27 and J usage is TRBJ2-7, with 8 nucleotides matching TRBD1. The CDR3 covers 14 residues. V trimming: 8 bases; J trimming: 6 bases; junction bases outside the gene matches: 12. The germline V gene encodes CDR1 MNHEY and CDR2 SMNVEV (reference sequence).

V is TRBV28 and J is TRBJ2-7; 7 positions match TRBD2. CDR3 length: 16 residues. V shed 7 bases and J 4 bases; nucleotides not matched to a gene: 16. Germline V gene sequence: CDR1 MDHEN, CDR2 SYDVKM. The CDR3 DNA reads TGTGCCAGCACACTAACGTGGGGGGGGGAATATTACGAGCAGTACTTC. Its protein is CASTLTWGGEYYEQYF.

The chain recombines TRBV4-3 with TRBJ1-1, with 9 positions matching TRBD1. The V segment lost 4 bases and the J segment 1 base; nucleotides outside the gene matches: 4. The CDR3 runs to 15 residues. Germline V gene data show CDR1 as LGHNA and CDR2 as YSLEER. The CDR3 spells CASSLSGQGNTEAFF. DNA of the CDR3: TGCGCCAGCAGCCTATCGGGACAGGGGAACACTGAAGCTTTCTTT.

This chain uses TRBV28 with TRBJ1-1; possible D gene TRBD1, 6 bases. CDR1 is MDHEN and CDR2 is SYDVKM in the germline V gene. V was cut by 6 bases and J by 3 bases, with 14 bases left in between. The CDR3 has 14 residues. The CDR3 nucleotides are TGTGCCAGCAGGGGGACAAGGGGAGACACTGAAGCTTTCTTT. Protein product: CASRGTRGDTEAFF. Using reference TRBV28 and TRBJ1-1 for the parts outside the CDR3, the full variable domain is DVKVTQSSRYLVKRTGEKVFLECVQDMDHENMFWYRQDPGLGLRLIYFSYDVKMKEKGDIPEGYSVSREKKERFSLILESASTNQTSMYLCASRGTRGDTEAFFGQGTRLTVV.

This CDR3 is CASSVQGVRSYNEQFF. CDR3 DNA sequence: TGTGCCAGCAGTGTACAGGGGGTTAGGTCCTACAATGAGCAGTTCTTC. The rearrangement uses TRBV6-1 and TRBJ2-1; TRBD1 matches at 8 bases. Trimming took 4 bases from V and 1 from J; bases not matched to a gene: 6. Looked up from germline, CDR1 is MNHNS and CDR2 is SASEGT. The CDR3 contains 16 residues.

The V call is TRBV5-1, the J call TRBJ2-7; TRBD2 agrees at 11 bases. J was trimmed by 3 bases and V by 4 bases; bases with no gene match: 9. The CDR3 has 16 residues. CDR1 and CDR2 (germline): SGHRS, YFSETQ. In DNA form, the CDR3 reads TGCGCCAGCAGCCCCCGAGCTAGCGGGGGGATCTACGAGCAGTACTTC. Its translation: CASSPRASGGIYEQYF.

The chain recombines TRBV7-9 with TRBJ2-1; 7 bases align to TRBD1. From germline, CDR1 is SEHNR and CDR2 FQNEAQ (reference sequence). Trimming took 4 bases from V and 4 from J; bases not matched to a gene: 7. CDR3 length: 15 residues. This chain's CDR3 is CASSSTTGSYNEQFF. The DNA for the CDR3 is TGTGCCAGCAGCTCAACGACAGGGTCGTACAATGAGCAGTTCTTC.

The chain combines TRBV27 with TRBJ2-7; tentative D call: TRBD1 (5 bases). The V and J ends lost 8 bases and 2 bases respectively, with 10 bases between them. CDR1 MNHEY and CDR2 SMNVEV come from the germline V gene (reference sequence). The CDR3 consists of 12 residues. The CDR3 DNA reads as TGTGCCAGCCACGACAGTCCCTACGAGCAGTACTTC. It specifies CASHDSPYEQYF.

Concerning this clone itself: The identical CDR3 is also encoded by other nucleotide sequences in the sample. The rearrangement joins TRBV29-1 to TRBJ1-2; tentative D call: TRBD1 (6 bases). Trimming stripped 4 bases from V and 6 bases from J, with 9 bases between. Per germline, CDR1 SQVTM and CDR2 ANQGSEA. The CDR3 is 11 amino acids. The CDR3 protein is CSVAEGDGYTF. The DNA for the CDR3 is TGCAGCGTTGCCGAGGGGGATGGCTACACCTTC.

CDR3 DNA sequence: TGTGCCAGCAGCTTGGTCACGAACACTGAAGCTTTCTTT. This encodes CASSLVTNTEAFF. This rearrangement joins TRBV5-8 to TRBJ1-1; D not certain. The CDR3 covers 13 residues. Germline V gene lookup returns CDR1 SGHTS and CDR2 YDEGEE. V dropped 0 bases and J dropped 1 base, with 4 bases sitting between them.

The chain is built from TRBV19 and TRBJ2-1; TRBD1 matches 10 bases. Germline V gene data show CDR1 as LNHDA and CDR2 as SQIVND (reference sequence). The CDR3 loop spans 15 amino acids. The V gene end was trimmed by 9 bases and the J gene end by 7 bases; junction bases not matched to a gene: 12. Written as DNA, the CDR3 is TGTGCCAGCGGGGGGGGACAGGGGAATATTAATGAGCAGTTCTTC. It translates to CASGGGQGNINEQFF. The variable domain in full, with the rest retrieved from reference TRBV19 and TRBJ2-1, is DGGITQSPKYLFRKEGQNVTLSCEQNLNHDAMYWYRQDPGQGLRLIYYSQIVNDFQKGDIAEGYSVSREKKESFPLTVTSAQKNPTAFYLCASGGGQGNINEQFFGPGTRLTVL.

J is TRBJ2-7 and V is TRBV30, with a weak D call TRBD1 (7 bases). There are 15 residues in the CDR3. The V and J ends lost 2 bases and 4 bases respectively, with 18 bases between them. Germline-derived CDR1 and CDR2 are GTSNPN and SVGIG (reference sequence). The CDR3 reads CAWSRSRQGGYEQYF. The CDR3 DNA follows: TGTGCCTGGAGTAGAAGTCGGCAGGGGGGTTACGAGCAGTACTTC.

This chain joins TRBV18 and TRBJ1-1; 7 nucleotides align to TRBD1. CDR1 and CDR2 (germline): KGHSH, LQKENI. The CDR3 is made up of 14 amino acids. With 0 bases clipped from V and 10 bases from J, the junction kept 8 bases outside the gene matches. In DNA, the CDR3 is TGTGCCAGCTCACCACCGGCGCAGGGGGGGGGAGCTTTCTTT. Translating gives CASSPPAQGGGAFF.

The genes are TRBV19 and TRBJ1-4, with D uncertain. The germline V gene has CDR1 LNHDA and CDR2 SQIVND (reference sequence). Trimming stripped 9 bases from V and 8 bases from J, with 10 bases between. The CDR3 runs 11 residues. CDR3 region: CASPLEEKLFF. CDR3 nucleotide sequence: TGTGCCAGCCCTCTCGAGGAAAAACTGTTTTTT. The full variable domain, with the rest looked up from reference TRBV19 and TRBJ1-4, is DGGITQSPKYLFRKEGQNVTLSCEQNLNHDAMYWYRQDPGQGLRLIYYSQIVNDFQKGDIAEGYSVSREKKESFPLTVTSAQKNPTAFYLCASPLEEKLFFGSGTQLSVL.